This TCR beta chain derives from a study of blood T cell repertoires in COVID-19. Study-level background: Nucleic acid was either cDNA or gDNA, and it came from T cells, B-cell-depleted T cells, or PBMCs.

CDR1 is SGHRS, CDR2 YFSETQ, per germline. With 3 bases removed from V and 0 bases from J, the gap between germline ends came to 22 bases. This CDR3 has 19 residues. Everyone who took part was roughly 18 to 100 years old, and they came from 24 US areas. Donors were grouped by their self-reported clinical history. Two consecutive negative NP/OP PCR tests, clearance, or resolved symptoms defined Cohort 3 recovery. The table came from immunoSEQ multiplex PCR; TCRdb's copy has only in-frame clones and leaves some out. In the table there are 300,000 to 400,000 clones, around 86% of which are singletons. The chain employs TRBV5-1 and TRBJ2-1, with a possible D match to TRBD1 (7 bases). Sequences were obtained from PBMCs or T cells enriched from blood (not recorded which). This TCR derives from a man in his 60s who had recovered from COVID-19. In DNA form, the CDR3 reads TGCGCCAGCAGCTCTGCGGTCCTTCAGGGGGGAAGCTCCTACAATGAGCAGTTCTTC. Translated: CASSSAVLQGGSSYNEQFF.